Sequencing of this T cell receptor beta chain was carried out in a study of blood T cell repertoires in COVID-19. CDR3 length: 16 amino acids. The junction had 17 bases not matched to a gene; V was cut back by 10 bases and J by 3 bases. The V gene's germline CDR1 is LNHDA and CDR2 SQIVND (reference sequence). Sequencing was performed with immunoSEQ multiplex PCR; in TCRdb, only in-frame clones are kept and a portion is missing. The repertoire includes 55,000 to 80,000 clones, 65% to 90% of them detected once, and 15% to 20% sits in the top ten. On this clone: This sample also contains other DNA sequences that code for the same CDR3.

The sequencing input was peripheral blood. The TCR originated in a man at least 80 years old with active COVID-19. The rearrangement joins TRBV19 to TRBJ2-7, with 8 bases that match TRBD2. CDR3 sequence reads: CATSSVAGGLNYEQYF. In nucleotides, the CDR3 is TGTGCCACGAGTAGTGTGGCGGGGGGACTAAACTACGAGCAGTACTTC.